This T cell receptor (beta chain) derives from a study of cytomegalovirus exposure and HLA in healthy donors. Study in general: Of all 400 or so donors who were genotyped, about 84% belonged to the Caucasian-associated ancestry cluster.

The CDR3 has 13 amino acids. Trimming stripped 5 bases from V and 0 bases from J, with 6 bases between. Germline assignment: CDR1 MNHEY and CDR2 SMNVEV (reference sequence). PCR involved 60 Vbeta and 13 Jbeta primers. Original data processing: Some 9.9 million shared chains were among 80 million or so unique TCR beta chains counted in a later analysis. Libraries were prepared by immunoSEQ multiplex PCR; TCRdb keeps only in-frame clonotypes and omits some of them. Clone size and V and J calls were adopted from that table, with D and trimming inferred from the DNA. The data contain 170,000 or so clones, 60% to 85% of them seen just once; the ten biggest clones take up about 3.1%. The study, taken as a whole, reports: Later work showed greater clonal expansion in HLA-associated TCR beta chains than in equally common others.

As regards this clone: Antigen unknown.

The clonotype originates from a woman in her 50s in good health and CMV-seropositive. The chain couples TRBV27 to TRBJ2-3; D ambiguous. Sequenced sample: PBMCs. CDR3 sequence (DNA): TGTGCCAGCAGTCGAGCTAGCACAGATACGCAGTATTTT. Its protein is CASSRASTDTQYF.